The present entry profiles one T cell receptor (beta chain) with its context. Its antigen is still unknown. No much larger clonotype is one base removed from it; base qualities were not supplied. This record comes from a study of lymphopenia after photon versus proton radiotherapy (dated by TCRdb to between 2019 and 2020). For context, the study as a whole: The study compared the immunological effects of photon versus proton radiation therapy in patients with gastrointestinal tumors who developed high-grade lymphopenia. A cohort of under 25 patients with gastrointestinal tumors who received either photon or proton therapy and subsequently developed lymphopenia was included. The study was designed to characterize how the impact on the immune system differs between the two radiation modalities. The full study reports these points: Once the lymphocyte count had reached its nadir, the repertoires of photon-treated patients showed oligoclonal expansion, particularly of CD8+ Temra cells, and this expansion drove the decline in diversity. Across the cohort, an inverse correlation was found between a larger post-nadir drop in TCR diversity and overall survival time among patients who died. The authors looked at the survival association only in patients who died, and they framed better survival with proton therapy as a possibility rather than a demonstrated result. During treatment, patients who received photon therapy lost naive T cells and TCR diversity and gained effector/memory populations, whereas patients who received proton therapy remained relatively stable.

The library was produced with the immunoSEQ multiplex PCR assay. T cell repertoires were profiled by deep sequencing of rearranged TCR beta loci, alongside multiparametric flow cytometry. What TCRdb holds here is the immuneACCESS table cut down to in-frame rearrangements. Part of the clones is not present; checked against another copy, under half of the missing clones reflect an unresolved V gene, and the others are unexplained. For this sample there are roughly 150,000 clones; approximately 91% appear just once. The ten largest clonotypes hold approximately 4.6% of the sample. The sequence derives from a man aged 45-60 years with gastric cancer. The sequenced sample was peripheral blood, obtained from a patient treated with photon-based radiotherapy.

The nucleotide sequence reads TGTGCCAGCAGATCTAGCGGGAGCTCCTACGAGCAGTACTTC. Its product reads: CASRSSGSSYEQYF. The chain joins TRBV27 to TRBJ2-7, with TRBD2 matching 10 junction bases. The germline V gene (reference sequence) sets CDR1 to MNHEY and CDR2 to SMNVEV. After removal of 6 bases from V and 0 bases from J, the junction retains 2 bases not matched to a gene. The CDR3 spans 14 residues, from the cysteine through the phenylalanine. The kept DNA is CDR3 alone, 42 bases in frame from the first base.